Following are 5 T cell receptor beta chains from one sample sequenced in a study of OX40 agonist ivuxolimab in advanced cancers. Assay used: immunoSEQ multiplex PCR; TCRdb lists only in-frame clones, some missing. The sample has more than 60,000 clones, roughly 87% seen once. The source material was CD4+ or CD8+ T cells sorted from blood, sampled in a trial of the OX40 agonist ivuxolimab. These receptors all come from an adult with an advanced solid tumor such as melanoma, head and neck, liver or kidney cancer.

This clone showed up just once. The genes are TRBV7-9 and TRBJ2-1, with 7 bases aligning to TRBD1. V shed 6 bases, J shed 5 bases, and the junction held 7 bases outside the gene matches. CDR1 and CDR2 from the germline V gene are SEHNR and FQNEAQ (reference sequence). The CDR3 is made up of 14 amino acids. CDR3 residues: CASRESGTDNEQFF. The CDR3 DNA sequence: TGTGCCAGCAGGGAATCCGGGACAGACAATGAGCAGTTCTTC.

V gene TRBV18 combines with J gene TRBJ2-2, with 7 bases matching TRBD1. The V gene end was trimmed by 1 base and the J gene end by 4 bases; junction bases not matched to a gene: 9. This CDR3 has 17 residues. Germline CDR1 and CDR2: KGHSH and LQKENI. CDR3 region: CASSPRLTGDLTGELFF. CDR3 DNA sequence: TGTGCCAGCTCACCACGACTTACAGGGGACCTCACCGGGGAGCTGTTTTTT.

On this clone itself: Relative to the germline gene, one junction end is altered; a read error may explain this. Other DNA sequences in the sample encode the same CDR3. V is TRBV2 and J is TRBJ1-5; D remains ambiguous. Per germline, CDR1 SNHLY and CDR2 FYNNEI. The CDR3 sequence is 11 residues long. CDR3 amino acids: CASREGQPQHF. CDR3 nucleotide sequence: TGTGCCAGCAGAGAAGGCCAGCCCCAGCATTTT.

This chain joins TRBV5-8 and TRBJ1-4; unclear D gene. V shed 0 bases and J shed 8 bases, with 11 bases lying between them. Per the germline V gene, CDR1 is SGHTS and CDR2 is YDEGEE. This CDR3 has 14 amino acids. The CDR3, as DNA: TGTGCCAGCAGCTTGGGTCAGGTTTTCGAAAAACTGTTTTTT. It codes for CASSLGQVFEKLFF.

The V and J genes are TRBV5-4 and TRBJ2-2, with TRBD2 as a possible D gene (6 bases). Trimming pared 4 bases from V and 3 bases from J, leaving 13 bases between. Germline loops: CDR1 SGHNT, CDR2 YYREEE (reference sequence). The length of the CDR3 is 15 residues. The CDR3, as DNA: TGTGCCAGCAGCCCTCCCGGGACTCACACCGGGGAGCTGTTTTTT. It is translated as CASSPPGTHTGELFF.